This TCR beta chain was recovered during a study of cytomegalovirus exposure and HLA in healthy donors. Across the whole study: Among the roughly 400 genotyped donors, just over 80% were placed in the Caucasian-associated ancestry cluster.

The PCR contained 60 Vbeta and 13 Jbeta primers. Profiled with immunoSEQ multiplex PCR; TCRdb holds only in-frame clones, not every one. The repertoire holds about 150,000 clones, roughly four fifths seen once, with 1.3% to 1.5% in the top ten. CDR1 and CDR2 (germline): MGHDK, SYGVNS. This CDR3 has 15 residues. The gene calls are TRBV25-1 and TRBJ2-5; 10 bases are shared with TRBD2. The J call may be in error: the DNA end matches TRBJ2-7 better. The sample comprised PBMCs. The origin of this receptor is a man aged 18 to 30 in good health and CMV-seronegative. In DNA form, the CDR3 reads TGTGCCAGCACCCGAGCGGGAGGGCCAGTTTACGAGCAGTACTTC. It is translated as CASTRAGGPVYEQYF.